These 22 T cell receptor beta chains originate from one sample sequenced in a study of regulatory T cells in long-lasting Graves disease. Time point specified: newly diagnosed GD, antithyroid drugs for less than 3 months. From RNA extracted from PBMCs, the TCR library was made. Both iRepertoire HTBI primers and Arm-PCR of CDR3 regions were used to build the TCR beta libraries. TCRdb called the multiplex PCR reads again in MiXCR, with one record for every CDR3 protein. The sample has 250,000 to 300,000 distinct CDR3 sequences, 15% to 20% seen once. This sample also appeared in a second study, on T cells in Graves' hyperthyroidism and ophthalmopathy.

The material was peripheral blood mononuclear cells (PBMCs), obtained at new diagnosis, from a patient treated with antithyroid drugs. These receptors came from a woman in her 30s with Graves disease.

This clonotype was observed a few times. The gene calls are TRBV7-6 and TRBJ1-1, with D possibly TRBD1 on 5 matching bases. This CDR3 spans 14 amino acids. The germline V and J ends were trimmed by 5 bases and 2 bases, with 12 bases remaining between them. Germline assignment: CDR1 SGHVS and CDR2 FNYEAQ. CDR3 in amino acids: CASSGAGSNTEAFF. In DNA, the CDR3 is TGTGCCAGCAGCGGAGCAGGGAGTAACACTGAAGCTTTCTTT. Full variable domain (remainder filled in from reference TRBV7-6 and TRBJ1-1): GAGVSQSPRYKVTKRGQDVALRCDPISGHVSLYWYRQALGQGPEFLTYFNYEAQQDKSGLPNDRFSAERPEGSISTLTIQRTEQRDSAMYRCASSGAGSNTEAFFGQGTRLTVV.

The V and J genes are TRBV5-1 and TRBJ1-1; D is ambiguous. The CDR3 covers 13 residues. The germline CDR1 and CDR2 sequences are SGHRS and YFSETQ. Trimming took 2 bases from V and 1 from J, leaving 6 bases between them. CDR3 bases: TGCGCCAGCAGCTTTTCCACGAACACTGAAGCTTTCTTT. Translating it yields CASSFSTNTEAFF.

This clonotype was observed many times. The rearrangement uses TRBV3-1 and TRBJ2-1, with D hard to call. CDR3 length: 13 residues. Germline lookup yields CDR1 LGHDT and CDR2 YNNKEL (reference sequence). V lost 2 bases and J lost 10, with 12 bases in between. Here the CDR3 DNA reads TGTGCCAGCAGCCAAAGTGGAGTAATCGAGCAGTTCTTC. Its protein is CASSQSGVIEQFF.

In its sample, this clonotype was seen many times. The chain carries TRBV28 and TRBJ2-1; 8 positions match TRBD2. The V gene's germline CDR1 is MDHEN and CDR2 SYDVKM. Trimming removed 7 bases from V and 1 base from J; junction bases left unmatched: 9. This CDR3 has 16 residues. The CDR3 nucleotides read TGTGCCAGCACCTCGACTAGCGCTAGGTCCTACAATGAGCAGTTCTTC. Translated: CASTSTSARSYNEQFF.

The table lists this clonotype with many counts. The rearrangement joins TRBV5-1 to TRBJ2-1; D is perhaps TRBD1 (6 bases). The CDR3 runs 12 residues. CDR1 is SGHRS and CDR2 is YFSETQ in the germline V gene. V was pared by 4 bases and J by 15 bases, with 17 bases between. CDR3 sequence (DNA): TGCGCCAGCAGCCCAGATGGGGGCATATCGTTCTTC. Residues: CASSPDGGISFF.

The table lists this clonotype with many counts. The V call is TRBV5-1, the J call TRBJ2-1; D remains unclear. CDR1 is SGHRS and CDR2 is YFSETQ in the germline V gene. The V end was cut by 2 bases, the J end by 3 bases, with 12 bases between. The length of the CDR3 is 15 residues. The CDR3 loop reads CASSFSHPIYNEQFF. The CDR3 nucleotides are TGCGCCAGCAGCTTTTCACACCCAATCTACAATGAGCAGTTCTTC.

There are a few counts of this clonotype. The chain is built from TRBV14 and TRBJ2-7; D unclear. From germline, CDR1 is SGHDN and CDR2 FVKESK. The V and J ends lost 4 bases and 6 bases respectively, with 13 bases between them. CDR3 length: 13 residues. Here the CDR3 reads CASSLERVSEQYF. DNA for the CDR3: TGTGCCAGCAGCCTGGAAAGGGTGAGCGAGCAGTACTTC.

This clonotype showed up many times. The chain uses TRBV6-2 or TRBV6-3 and TRBJ2-1; D gene uncertain. This CDR3 spans 13 amino acids. Germline lookup yields CDR1 MNHEY and CDR2 SVGEGT. Trimming took 5 bases from V and 4 from J, leaving 9 bases between them. The CDR3 nucleotides read TGTGCCAGCAGTGAAGAAGGGTACAATGAGCAGTTCTTC. It specifies CASSEEGYNEQFF.

This clonotype occurred many times. In DNA form, the CDR3 reads TGTGCCAGCAGCTCTACAGGGCACGAGCAGTTCTTC. It translates to CASSSTGHEQFF. J is TRBJ2-1 and V is TRBV7-9; maybe TRBD1 (6 bases). From germline, CDR1 is SEHNR and CDR2 FQNEAQ (reference sequence). The CDR3 has 12 amino acids. Trimming took off 4 bases at V and 10 bases at J, with 11 bases between the two ends.

This clonotype was counted ten times or more. This rearrangement joins TRBV14 to TRBJ1-1; D perhaps matches TRBD1 (5 bases). Trimming removed 1 base from V and 5 bases from J, with 14 bases in between. This CDR3 comprises 15 residues. Germline CDR1 reads SGHDN; CDR2 reads FVKESK. In nucleotides, the CDR3 is TGTGCCAGCAGCCAAGTCGGGGGTGTGAGGACTGAAGCTTTCTTT. It codes for CASSQVGGVRTEAFF.

This clonotype showed up many times. The chain couples TRBV13 to TRBJ1-2; D is ambiguous. Looked up from germline, CDR1 is PRHDT and CDR2 is FYEKMQ (reference sequence). The CDR3 runs to 12 residues. Trimming took 3 bases from V and 10 from J, leaving 12 bases between them. CDR3 in amino acids: CASSFTAADYTF. In DNA, the CDR3 is TGTGCCAGCAGCTTTACCGCGGCAGACTACACCTTC.

V is TRBV20-1 and J is TRBJ1-5, with D uncertain. CDR1 is DFQATT, CDR2 SNEGSKA, per germline (reference sequence). The ends were cut back, 3 bases at V and 1 base at J, with 7 bases in the middle. This CDR3 has 13 amino acids. In DNA, the CDR3 is TGCAGTGCTAGTGGGGAAAGCAATCAGCCCCAGCATTTT. This sequence encodes CSASGESNQPQHF.

This chain links TRBV18 with TRBJ1-1, with no clear D. CDR3 length equals 15 residues. Germline V gene data show CDR1 as KGHSH and CDR2 as LQKENI. Trimming pared 2 bases from V and 11 bases from J, leaving 21 bases between. DNA for the CDR3: TGTGCCAGCTCACCATTAAAAAGCCGCAGCCTTCAGGCTTTCTTT. Its protein product is CASSPLKSRSLQAFF.

In its sample, this clonotype was seen many times. The genes are TRBV19 and TRBJ2-1; 9 bases are a match to TRBD1. The CDR3 sequence is 15 residues long. The germline V gene encodes CDR1 LNHDA and CDR2 SQIVND (reference sequence). The V segment lost 6 bases and the J segment 5 bases; nucleotides outside the gene matches: 8. CDR3 DNA: TGTGCCAGTAGCCACCGAGGACAGGGGAACAATGAGCAGTTCTTC. This translates into CASSHRGQGNNEQFF.

This clonotype was recorded at least ten times. CDR3 nucleotide sequence: TGTGCCAGCAGCCATGGGACCTTACGATACTACGAGCAGTACTTC. Protein: CASSHGTLRYYEQYF. The V and J genes are TRBV13 and TRBJ2-7, with D perhaps given as TRBD1 or TRBD2 (5 bases each). This CDR3 spans 15 amino acids. The germline V gene has CDR1 PRHDT and CDR2 FYEKMQ (reference sequence). Trimming pared 5 bases from V and 3 bases from J, leaving 17 bases between.

This clonotype was counted ten times or more. The chain couples TRBV14 to TRBJ1-1; no definite D call. Between the trimmed V and J ends, which lost 7 bases and 0 bases, there was a span of 12 bases. Germline-derived CDR1 and CDR2 are SGHDN and FVKESK. CDR3 length equals 14 residues. The CDR3 is CASMGSGMNTEAFF. CDR3 DNA sequence: TGTGCCAGCATGGGTAGCGGGATGAACACTGAAGCTTTCTTT.

With respect to this clonotype: Since a much larger clone is just one base distant, this may be a read error. Because it lacks the conserved phenylalanine or tryptophan at the end, this CDR3 is likely a read error. V and J are TRBV5-1 and TRBJ1-6; D is undetermined. CDR3 size: 14 residues. The germline V gene encodes CDR1 SGHRS and CDR2 YFSETQ. V dropped 2 bases and J dropped 7 bases, with 10 bases sitting between them. DNA for the CDR3: TGCGCCAGCAGCTTTGAACAGAAAAATTCACCCCTCCACTTA. This translates into CASSFEQKNSPLHL.

Ten or more counts support this clonotype. V gene TRBV20-1 combines with J gene TRBJ1-1; D call uncertain. In germline, CDR1 is DFQATT, CDR2 SNEGSKA (reference sequence). The V end was cut by 0 bases, the J end by 0 bases, with 11 bases between. This CDR3 region has 15 residues. In DNA, the CDR3 is TGCAGTGCTAGAGATCTGGAGGGCCTGAACACTGAAGCTTTCTTT. It specifies CSARDLEGLNTEAFF.

The chain is built from TRBV27 and TRBJ1-2, with a weak D call TRBD1 (5 bases). V was cut by 0 bases and J by 8 bases, with 13 bases left in between. The CDR3 extends over 14 amino acids. Germline CDR1 is MNHEY and CDR2 is SMNVEV (reference sequence). The CDR3 bases are TGTGCCAGCAGTTTATCGATCCGGGGCTGGGGCTACACCTTC. Its protein product is CASSLSIRGWGYTF.

This clonotype was detected many times. The chain is built from TRBV29-1 and TRBJ2-1; 11 bases line up with TRBD2. The CDR3 is made up of 20 amino acids. CDR1 SQVTM and CDR2 ANQGSEA come from the germline V gene. The V gene end was trimmed by 3 bases and the J gene end by 0 bases; junction bases not matched to a gene: 16. The chain's CDR3 is CSVDRGWLAGGPGSYNEQFF. As DNA, the CDR3 is TGCAGCGTTGATCGGGGTTGGTTAGCGGGGGGGCCGGGCTCCTACAATGAGCAGTTCTTC.

This clonotype was detected ten times or more. J is TRBJ2-7 and V is TRBV6-1, with 11 bases aligning to TRBD2. Germline values: CDR1 MNHNS, CDR2 SASEGT. The V gene end was trimmed by 7 bases and the J gene end by 3 bases; junction bases not matched to a gene: 11. The CDR3 consists of 16 residues. The CDR3 DNA reads TGTGCCAGCAAGGGGGCTTCCGGGACTAGCGGCTACGAGCAGTACTTC. Translation gives CASKGASGTSGYEQYF.

The table lists this clonotype with many counts. The chain joins TRBV4-1 to TRBJ1-2, with D maybe TRBD1 (6 bases). CDR3 length: 15 residues. V lost 5 bases, J lost 2 bases, and 15 bases lay in between. CDR1 is MGHRA, CDR2 YSYEKL, per germline. This CDR3 reads CASSGAGANNYGYTF. Written as DNA, the CDR3 is TGCGCCAGCAGCGGGGCAGGGGCTAACAACTATGGCTACACCTTC.